Below are 27 T cell receptor beta chains sequenced from a single sample in a study of cytomegalovirus exposure and HLA in healthy donors. The repertoire was sequenced with immunoSEQ multiplex PCR; TCRdb's copy has only in-frame clones and lacks some. The table has some 140,000 clones, about 86% seen once. Sequenced material: PBMCs. These receptors were collected from a human donor in good health.

The chain links TRBV29-1 to TRBJ1-6; D might be TRBD1 (5 bases). The germline CDR1 and CDR2 sequences are SQVTM and ANQGSEA. This CDR3 spans 15 amino acids. V was trimmed by 6 bases and J by 0 bases, leaving 12 bases between them. CDR3 loop: CSVREDSSYNSPLHF. CDR3 DNA: TGCAGCGTCCGAGAAGACAGCTCCTATAATTCACCCCTCCACTTT.

The V and J genes are TRBV6-1 and TRBJ1-1; D not certain. The CDR3 is made up of 15 amino acids. V was cut by 8 bases and J by 0 bases, with 16 bases left in between. Germline V gene data show CDR1 as MNHNS and CDR2 as SASEGT. CDR3: CASSGSFYMNTEAFF. The CDR3 DNA sequence: TGTGCCAGCTCGGGATCCTTTTATATGAACACTGAAGCTTTCTTT.

The chain is built from TRBV11-2 and TRBJ2-7; TRBD2 agrees at 7 bases. The CDR3 contains 16 residues. V lost 3 bases, J lost 0 bases, and 8 bases stayed unmatched. The germline V gene has CDR1 SGHAT and CDR2 FQNNGV. Here the CDR3 reads CASSFSTSAISYEQYF. The CDR3 nucleotides are TGTGCCAGCAGCTTCAGTACTAGCGCGATCTCCTACGAGCAGTACTTC. Combining the CDR3 with reference TRBV11-2 and TRBJ2-7 gives the whole variable domain EAGVAQSPRYKIIEKRQSVAFWCNPISGHATLYWYQQILGQGPKLLIQFQNNGVVDDSQLPKDRFSAERLKGVDSTLKIQPAKLEDSAVYLCASSFSTSAISYEQYFGPGTRLTVT.

The genes are TRBV5-1 and TRBJ1-5, with TRBD1 matching 11 bases. The junction had 6 bases not matched to a gene; V was cut back by 3 bases and J by 7 bases. This CDR3 comprises 15 residues. Germline assignment: CDR1 SGHRS and CDR2 YFSETQ. The CDR3 nucleotides read TGCGCCAGCAGCTCGGATGGGACAGGGGGACAGCCCCAGCATTTT. It yields the protein CASSSDGTGGQPQHF.

J is TRBJ2-6 and V is TRBV5-1; tentative D call: TRBD2 (6 bases). Trimming cost V 4 bases and J 1 base, with 9 bases left between them. Germline CDR1 SGHRS, CDR2 YFSETQ. CDR3 length: 15 residues. CDR3 protein: CASSRGNSGANVLTF. Here the CDR3 DNA reads TGCGCCAGCAGCCGCGGGAATTCTGGGGCCAACGTCCTGACTTTC.

The V and J genes are TRBV7-2 and TRBJ1-2; 9 positions agree with TRBD1. Germline V CDR1 and CDR2: SGHTA, FQGNSA. CDR3 length: 14 residues. V lost 5 bases and J lost 8; bases outside the gene matches: 9. The CDR3 DNA follows: TGTGCCAGCAGCCCTAGGGGACAGGGTTTCGGCTACACCTTC. Amino acid sequence: CASSPRGQGFGYTF.

The chain has TRBV5-1 and TRBJ1-5, with TRBD1 matching 8 bases. V shed 0 bases, J shed 7 bases, and the junction held 3 bases outside the gene matches. Germline V gene data show CDR1 as SGHRS and CDR2 as YFSETQ. CDR3 length equals 14 residues. The CDR3 loop reads CASSLGGDRQPQHF. The DNA of the CDR3 is TGCGCCAGCAGCTTGGGGGGGGACAGGCAGCCCCAGCATTTT.

This chain uses TRBV5-6 with TRBJ1-1, with D possibly TRBD1 on 5 matching bases. The CDR3 length is 14 residues. The germline CDR1 and CDR2 sequences are SGHDT and YYEEEE. The V and J ends lost 1 base and 0 bases respectively, with 7 bases between them. This chain's CDR3 is CASSLMGLNTEAFF. Here the CDR3 DNA reads TGTGCCAGCAGCTTGATGGGGCTGAACACTGAAGCTTTCTTT.

V gene TRBV14 combines with J gene TRBJ2-1; 11 bases match TRBD2. The V and J ends lost 3 bases and 0 bases, in that order; junction bases with no gene match: 7. CDR1 SGHDN and CDR2 FVKESK come from the germline V gene. The CDR3 covers 18 residues. This CDR3 is CASSQPGTSGSSYNEQFF. Written as DNA, the CDR3 is TGTGCCAGCAGCCAGCCCGGGACTAGCGGAAGCTCCTACAATGAGCAGTTCTTC.

This clone showed up just once. The genes are TRBV6-6 and TRBJ1-2; 9 positions agree with TRBD1. The V segment lost 2 bases and the J segment 2 bases; nucleotides outside the gene matches: 3. In germline, CDR1 is MNHNY, CDR2 SVGAGI (reference sequence). The CDR3 is made up of 15 amino acids. Here the CDR3 DNA reads TGTGCCAGCAGTTACGGGGACAGGGCGAACTATGGCTACACCTTC. Protein product: CASSYGDRANYGYTF.

The rearrangement links TRBV7-6 to TRBJ2-7, with 10 nucleotides matching TRBD2. The CDR3 is 15 amino acids. The V gene end was trimmed by 1 base and the J gene end by 3 bases; junction bases not matched to a gene: 3. Germline loops: CDR1 SGHVS, CDR2 FNYEAQ. CDR3 in DNA: TGTGCCAGCAGCTTAGATACTAGCGGGAACTACGAGCAGTACTTC. This sequence encodes CASSLDTSGNYEQYF.

The rearrangement links TRBV2 to TRBJ2-1, with 10 bases lining up with TRBD2. The CDR3 contains 15 residues. Germline lookup yields CDR1 SNHLY and CDR2 FYNNEI. J gave up 6 bases and V 3 bases, and 5 bases lay outside the gene matches. The CDR3 here is CASSELAGVPNEQFF. The CDR3 DNA reads as TGTGCCAGCAGTGAGCTAGCGGGAGTTCCCAATGAGCAGTTCTTC.

The CDR3: CASSFRNSYNEQFF. CDR3 nucleotides: TGTGCCAGCAGCTTTAGAAACTCCTACAATGAGCAGTTCTTC. This chain links TRBV5-6 with TRBJ2-1; D is ambiguous. CDR1 and CDR2 (germline): SGHDT, YYEEEE. The CDR3 is 14 residues long. The V end lost 2 bases, the J end lost 0 bases, and 6 bases lay between the germline ends.

V is TRBV19 and J is TRBJ1-1; 7 bases map to TRBD1. The V segment lost 7 bases and the J segment 2 bases; nucleotides outside the gene matches: 28. The germline V gene has CDR1 LNHDA and CDR2 SQIVND (reference sequence). The CDR3 totals 21 residues. In DNA form, the CDR3 reads TGTGCCAGTAAAAAGGGGGCAGGGCCCGACAGGCCGTGGGCCCCAAACACTGAAGCTTTCTTT. Residues: CASKKGAGPDRPWAPNTEAFF.

V and J are TRBV9 and TRBJ1-1, with TRBD1 as a possible D gene (5 bases). Per the germline V gene, CDR1 is SGDLS and CDR2 is YYNGEE. Trimming pared 2 bases from V and 5 bases from J, leaving 13 bases between. The CDR3 loop spans 14 amino acids. DNA for the CDR3: TGTGCCAGCAGCGTGCGGGGGGAAGGGACTGAAGCTTTCTTT. Translated, it gives CASSVRGEGTEAFF.

Here the CDR3 DNA reads TGTGCCAGCAGCTTGCGAATAGCGGGGGGGACCTACAATGAGCAGTTCTTC. This sequence encodes CASSLRIAGGTYNEQFF. The gene calls are TRBV7-8 and TRBJ2-1; 11 bases are a match to TRBD2. This CDR3 region has 17 residues. V lost 3 bases and J lost 2; bases outside the gene matches: 6. Germline loops: CDR1 SGHVS, CDR2 FQNEAQ.

The gene calls are TRBV18 and TRBJ2-7, with D tentatively TRBD2 (5 bases). Trimming took off 1 base at V and 2 bases at J, with 12 bases between the two ends. The CDR3 runs to 15 residues. Germline V CDR1 and CDR2: KGHSH, LQKENI. CDR3 sequence: CASSPRGRETYEQYF. CDR3 DNA: TGTGCCAGCTCACCACGAGGAAGGGAGACCTACGAGCAGTACTTC. The complete variable domain, with remaining parts taken from reference TRBV18 and TRBJ2-7, reads NAGVMQNPRHLVRRRGQEARLRCSPMKGHSHVYWYRQLPEEGLKFMVYLQKENIIDESGMPKERFSAEFPKEGPSILRIQQVVRGDSAAYFCASSPRGRETYEQYFGPGTRLTVT.

This clone showed up just a few times. The chain recombines TRBV27 with TRBJ1-5; TRBD1 aligns across 7 bases. Looked up from germline, CDR1 is MNHEY and CDR2 is SMNVEV (reference sequence). The ends lost 6 bases at V and 4 bases at J; junction bases unmatched: 6. The CDR3 length is 14 residues. CDR3 in amino acids: CASRHGTENQPQHF. Here the CDR3 DNA reads TGTGCCAGCAGGCATGGGACAGAGAATCAGCCCCAGCATTTT.

V is TRBV11-1 and J is TRBJ2-2, with D perhaps matching TRBD1 (5 bases). The CDR3 contains 14 residues. CDR1 is SGHAT and CDR2 is FQDESV in the germline V gene (reference sequence). V shed 3 bases and J shed 1 base, with 6 bases lying between them. This CDR3 is CASSFRENTGELFF. The CDR3 bases are TGTGCCAGCAGCTTCAGGGAGAACACCGGGGAGCTGTTTTTT.

This chain links TRBV18 with TRBJ1-4; D gene unclear. The germline V and J ends were trimmed by 3 bases and 6 bases, with 8 bases remaining between them. This CDR3 is built from 13 residues. Germline V gene lookup returns CDR1 KGHSH and CDR2 LQKENI. CDR3 region: CASSPGVDEKLFF. In DNA form, the CDR3 reads TGTGCCAGCTCACCGGGAGTGGATGAAAAACTGTTTTTT.

The V and J genes are TRBV5-1 and TRBJ2-7; D not resolved. This CDR3 contains 14 residues. Trimming took off 0 bases at V and 0 bases at J, with 7 bases between the two ends. Germline V gene data show CDR1 as SGHRS and CDR2 as YFSETQ. The CDR3: CASSLGAISYEQYF. The CDR3 DNA reads as TGCGCCAGCAGCTTGGGCGCCATCTCCTACGAGCAGTACTTC. The full variable domain, with the rest looked up from reference TRBV5-1 and TRBJ2-7, is KAGVTQTPRYLIKTRGQQVTLSCSPISGHRSVSWYQQTPGQGLQFLFEYFSETQRNKGNFPGRFSGRQFSNSRSEMNVSTLELGDSALYLCASSLGAISYEQYFGPGTRLTVT.

The chain links TRBV29-1 to TRBJ1-1; the D gene is possibly TRBD1 (5 bases). Trimming took off 7 bases at V and 2 bases at J, with 11 bases between the two ends. CDR1 and CDR2 (germline): SQVTM, ANQGSEA. The CDR3 spans 12 residues. Here the CDR3 reads CSANQGNTEAFF. The CDR3 coding sequence is TGCAGCGCAAATCAGGGAAACACTGAAGCTTTCTTT.

The chain couples TRBV7-9 to TRBJ2-1, with TRBD2 matching 7 bases. Looked up from germline, CDR1 is SEHNR and CDR2 is FQNEAQ (reference sequence). J lost 10 bases, V lost 7 bases, and 7 bases had no gene match. CDR3 length: 12 residues. CDR3 sequence reads: CASTESGVEQFF. CDR3 DNA sequence: TGTGCCAGCACAGAGAGCGGGGTAGAGCAGTTCTTC.

V usage is TRBV5-1 and J usage is TRBJ2-5, with 9 bases matching TRBD2. Germline loops: CDR1 SGHRS, CDR2 YFSETQ. The CDR3 runs 16 residues. V shed 0 bases, J shed 4 bases, and the junction held 7 bases outside the gene matches. The CDR3 coding sequence is TGCGCCAGCAGCTTGGGGCTAGCGGGGAGCGCAGAGACCCAGTACTTC. It encodes CASSLGLAGSAETQYF.

The V call is TRBV28, the J call TRBJ1-2, with D perhaps matching TRBD1 (5 bases). This CDR3 is 15 amino acids long. CDR1 and CDR2 from the germline V gene are MDHEN and SYDVKM. The V end was cut by 10 bases, the J end by 6 bases, with 24 bases between. CDR3 nucleotides: TGTGCCATCCCAAGTATTCAGGGAGGGTTGGATGGCTACACCTTC. This codes for CAIPSIQGGLDGYTF.

V usage is TRBV27 and J usage is TRBJ2-2, with TRBD2 as a possible D gene (6 bases). The germline gives CDR1 MNHEY, CDR2 SMNVEV (reference sequence). The V end was cut by 5 bases, the J end by 4 bases, with 14 bases between. This CDR3 contains 15 residues. CDR3 nucleotide sequence: TGTGCCAGCAGTAGAGGAGGGGTTAGCACCGGGGAGCTGTTTTTT. Its protein product is CASSRGGVSTGELFF.

V gene TRBV18 combines with J gene TRBJ2-7, with 10 bases lining up with TRBD1. Unmatched junction bases numbered 3, after V lost 0 bases and J lost 4 bases. Per germline, CDR1 KGHSH and CDR2 LQKENI. The CDR3 has 15 residues. CDR3 sequence (DNA): TGTGCCAGCTCACCACCCGGGACAGGGGCGTACGAGCAGTACTTC. It encodes CASSPPGTGAYEQYF.